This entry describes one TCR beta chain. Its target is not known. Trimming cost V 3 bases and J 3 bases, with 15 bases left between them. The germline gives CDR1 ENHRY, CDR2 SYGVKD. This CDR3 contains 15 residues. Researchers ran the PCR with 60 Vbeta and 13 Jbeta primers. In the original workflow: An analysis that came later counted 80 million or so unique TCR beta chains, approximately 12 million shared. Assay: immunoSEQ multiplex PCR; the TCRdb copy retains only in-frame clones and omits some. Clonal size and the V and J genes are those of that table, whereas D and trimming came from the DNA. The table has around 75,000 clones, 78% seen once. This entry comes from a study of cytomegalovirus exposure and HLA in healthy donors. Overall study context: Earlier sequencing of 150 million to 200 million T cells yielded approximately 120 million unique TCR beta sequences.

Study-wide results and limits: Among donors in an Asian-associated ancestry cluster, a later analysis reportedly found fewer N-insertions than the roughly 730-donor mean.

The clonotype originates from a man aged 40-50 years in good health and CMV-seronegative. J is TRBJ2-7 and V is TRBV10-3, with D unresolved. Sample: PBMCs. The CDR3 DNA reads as TGTGCCATCAGTGAAACAGCAGGATCATTCTACGAGCAGTACTTC. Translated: CAISETAGSFYEQYF.